Following are 3 T cell receptor gamma chains from one sample sequenced in a study of gamma-delta T cells after stem cell transplantation. TCRdb redid the clone calls on the RT-PCR reads with CATT. The sample has a few thousand gamma-chain clones; 15% to 25% are singletons. The sample comprised gamma-delta T cells. The receptor source for this set is a human donor. It is not recorded whose cells these are; they may come from a transplant donor.

Regarding this clone: This same CDR3 is encoded by further DNA sequences in the sample. The CDR3 nucleotides are TGTGCCACCTGGGACAGGCCAAAGAAACTCTTT. This codes for CATWDRPKKLF. V and J are TRGV3 and TRGJ1 or TRGJ2. CDR3 size: 11 residues. V shed 0 bases and J 10 bases; nucleotides not matched to a gene: 3. Germline CDR1 and CDR2: VTNTFY and YDVSTARD (reference sequence).

The chain uses TRGV4 and TRGJ1 or TRGJ2. V lost 4 bases to trimming and J lost 8 bases; unmatched junction nucleotides: 17. The CDR3 extends over 15 amino acids. Germline CDR1 and CDR2: EGSTGY and YDSYTSSV. The CDR3 sequence: CATWDPGRFGNKKLF. CDR3 DNA: TGTGCCACCTGGGACCCCGGGAGATTTGGAAATAAGAAACTCTTT.

This sequence joins TRGV5 and TRGJ1 or TRGJ2. Germline loops: CDR1 VINAFY, CDR2 YDVSNSKD. After removal of 1 base from V and 12 bases from J, the junction contained 9 bases not matched to a gene. There are 12 residues in the CDR3. The CDR3 reads CATWDSPPGKLF. CDR3 sequence (DNA): TGTGCCACCTGGGACAGCCCGCCGGGGAAACTCTTT.